These 21 T cell receptor beta chains were all obtained from the same sample, sequenced in a study of blood T cells in healthy people across ages. A sample-barcoded 5' primer and a J-beta primer mix were used in a second PCR of roughly 6 to 11 cycles. Each CDR3 protein gets one entry after TCRdb re-called the 5' RACE reads with MiXCR. The sample includes roughly 1.5 million distinct CDR3 sequences, approximately 42% seen only once; the top ten take over 3.5%. Sequenced material: blood. All receptors come from a woman aged 18-30 years in good health.

The chain recombines TRBV20-1 with TRBJ2-7; 12 bases map to TRBD2. Germline lookup yields CDR1 DFQATT and CDR2 SNEGSKA (reference sequence). This CDR3 is 14 amino acids long. V shed 6 bases and J 2 bases; nucleotides not matched to a gene: 5. The CDR3 is CSATSSGGAYEQYF. The CDR3, as DNA: TGCAGTGCGACGTCTAGCGGGGGGGCCTACGAGCAGTACTTC.

The chain joins TRBV6-5 to TRBJ2-3, with D possibly being TRBD1 (5 bases). V was shortened by 2 bases and J by 0 bases, with 6 bases between the two germline ends. The CDR3 has 14 residues. The V gene's germline CDR1 is MNHEY and CDR2 SVGAGI. In nucleotides, the CDR3 is TGTGCCAGCAGTTACGCAGGGAGCACAGATACGCAGTATTTT. This codes for CASSYAGSTDTQYF.

This rearrangement joins TRBV10-3 to TRBJ1-5, with 10 bases fitting TRBD1. V trimming: 3 bases; J trimming: 5 bases; junction bases outside the gene matches: 1. CDR3 length: 14 residues. The germline V gene has CDR1 ENHRY and CDR2 SYGVKD. As DNA, the CDR3 is TGTGCCATCAGTGAAGGGACAGGGGATCAGCCCCAGCATTTT. Its translation is CAISEGTGDQPQHF.

The chain couples TRBV7-8 to TRBJ2-5, with D possibly being TRBD1 or TRBD2 (5 bases each). V was trimmed by 3 bases and J by 2 bases, leaving 13 bases between them. This CDR3 spans 15 amino acids. CDR1 is SGHVS and CDR2 is FQNEAQ in the germline V gene. The CDR3 DNA reads as TGTGCCAGCAGCTTGGGGCCCGGGACGCAAGAGACCCAGTACTTC. This sequence encodes CASSLGPGTQETQYF.

V usage is TRBV7-3 and J usage is TRBJ2-1, with TRBD2 identical over 10 bases. The CDR3 is made up of 17 amino acids. V dropped 4 bases and J dropped 5; count of bases not matched to a gene: 11. Germline-derived CDR1 and CDR2 are SGHTA and FQGTGA. The CDR3 sequence is CASSSPSAGGYHNEQFF. In nucleotides, the CDR3 is TGTGCCAGCAGCTCCCCCTCAGCGGGGGGGTACCACAATGAGCAGTTCTTC. Full variable domain (rest looked up from reference TRBV7-3 and TRBJ2-1): GAGVSQTPSNKVTEKGKYVELRCDPISGHTALYWYRQSLGQGPEFLIYFQGTGAADDSGLPNDRFFAVRPEGSVSTLKIQRTERGDSAVYLCASSSPSAGGYHNEQFFGPGTRLTVL.

The J gene is TRBJ1-1, the V gene TRBV9; D is perhaps TRBD1 (5 bases). Germline-derived CDR1 and CDR2 are SGDLS and YYNGEE. The length of the CDR3 is 15 residues. V was cut by 4 bases and J by 0 bases, with 13 bases left in between. As DNA, the CDR3 is TGTGCCAGCAGCTCCATAGGGGCCTTGAACACTGAAGCTTTCTTT. Amino acid sequence: CASSSIGALNTEAFF.

This chain uses TRBV30 with TRBJ2-1, with 9 bases fitting TRBD2. V shed 2 bases, J shed 3 bases, and the junction held 5 bases outside the gene matches. Per germline, CDR1 GTSNPN and CDR2 SVGIG (reference sequence). The CDR3 is made up of 15 amino acids. CDR3 bases: TGTGCCTGGAGTTCCGGGACTAGCTTCTACAATGAGCAGTTCTTC. This codes for CAWSSGTSFYNEQFF.

This clonotype was observed many times. The CDR3 DNA is TGCAGCGTTGTTTCAGGGGGCGACGGCTACACCTTC. It specifies CSVVSGGDGYTF. The J gene is TRBJ1-2, the V gene TRBV29-1; 8 positions agree with TRBD1. CDR1 is SQVTM, CDR2 ANQGSEA, per germline. The CDR3 is 12 residues long. With 4 bases clipped from V and 8 bases from J, the junction kept 6 bases outside the gene matches.

In this sample, this clonotype turned up a few times. The rearrangement joins TRBV7-9 to TRBJ2-3; 8 bases align to TRBD2. V shed 5 bases and J 1 base; nucleotides not matched to a gene: 5. CDR1 SEHNR and CDR2 FQNEAQ come from the germline V gene (reference sequence). The length of the CDR3 is 15 residues. DNA for the CDR3: TGTGCCAGCAGCCGAGACGGGGGGGGCACAGATACGCAGTATTTT. It specifies CASSRDGGGTDTQYF.

The sample holds a few counts of this clonotype. The chain uses TRBV4-3 and TRBJ2-3; TRBD2 aligns across 8 bases. CDR3 length equals 16 residues. V shed 0 bases, J shed 3 bases, and the junction held 5 bases outside the gene matches. CDR1 is LGHNA and CDR2 is YSLEER in the germline V gene. The CDR3 reads CASSQEPGGNTDTQYF. CDR3 sequence (DNA): TGCGCCAGCAGCCAAGAGCCGGGGGGGAATACAGATACGCAGTATTTT.

Only a few counts were recorded for this clonotype. The V call is TRBV7-9, the J call TRBJ1-2; tentatively, D is TRBD1 (5 bases). The germline V gene encodes CDR1 SEHNR and CDR2 FQNEAQ (reference sequence). Deletions cut 7 bases from V and 7 bases from J, with 22 bases between. The CDR3 is 15 residues long. The CDR3 spells CASTPRRTGEVGYTF. In nucleotides, the CDR3 is TGTGCCAGCACCCCCAGGCGAACGGGGGAGGTTGGCTACACCTTC.

This clonotype was seen only a few times. This rearrangement joins TRBV12-3 or TRBV12-4 to TRBJ1-1; D perhaps matches TRBD1 (6 bases). Trimming cost V 6 bases and J 1 base, with 15 bases left between them. The CDR3 is 15 residues long. CDR3 residues: CASRGTGSGNTEAFF. The CDR3 DNA follows: TGTGCCAGCAGGGGAACAGGGAGCGGGAACACTGAAGCTTTCTTT.

The genes are TRBV4-1 and TRBJ2-2, with D possibly TRBD1 on 6 matching bases. V was shortened by 0 bases and J by 7 bases, with 15 bases between the two germline ends. Per germline, CDR1 MGHRA and CDR2 YSYEKL. CDR3 size: 16 residues. CDR3 residues: CASSQDWQGLSGELFF. In DNA form, the CDR3 reads TGCGCCAGCAGCCAAGATTGGCAGGGGTTGAGCGGGGAGCTGTTTTTT.

The gene calls are TRBV7-2 and TRBJ2-3; maybe TRBD2 (5 bases). The CDR3 length is 15 residues. CDR1 is SGHTA and CDR2 is FQGNSA in the germline V gene. The ends were cut back, 5 bases at V and 3 bases at J, with 15 bases in the middle. The CDR3 DNA sequence: TGTGCCAGCAGCGAAAGAGCACGAGGGACAGATACGCAGTATTTT. As protein: CASSERARGTDTQYF.

The chain uses TRBV29-1 and TRBJ1-2; maybe TRBD1 (6 bases). V lost 1 base and J lost 8, with 14 bases in between. Germline assignment: CDR1 SQVTM and CDR2 ANQGSEA. The CDR3 is 13 amino acids. CDR3 region: CSVEGPGVQGYTF. In DNA form, the CDR3 reads TGCAGCGTTGAAGGTCCAGGGGTCCAAGGCTACACCTTC.

The chain is built from TRBV2 and TRBJ1-5; D is ambiguous. Deletions cut 3 bases from V and 2 bases from J, with 11 bases between. Per germline, CDR1 SNHLY and CDR2 FYNNEI. CDR3 length: 15 amino acids. CDR3 nucleotides: TGTGCCAGCAGTGAGCGCAGGAGGGGCAATCAGCCCCAGCATTTT. Translating gives CASSERRRGNQPQHF.

This clonotype was seen a handful of times. This sequence joins TRBV4-3 and TRBJ2-5; D is undetermined. CDR3 length: 14 amino acids. V was trimmed by 0 bases and J by 4 bases, leaving 9 bases between them. The germline CDR1 and CDR2 sequences are LGHNA and YSLEER. In DNA form, the CDR3 reads TGCGCCAGCAGCCAAGAAAGGTGGGGAGAGACCCAGTACTTC. It specifies CASSQERWGETQYF.

This clonotype was counted only a few times. The chain couples TRBV9 to TRBJ2-1; 12 nucleotides agree with TRBD2. The V gene's germline CDR1 is SGDLS and CDR2 YYNGEE. Trimming took 4 bases from V and 9 from J; bases not matched to a gene: 11. The CDR3 extends over 16 amino acids. CDR3 residues: CASSPGTSGRGREQFF. CDR3 bases: TGTGCCAGCAGCCCCGGGACTAGCGGGCGGGGCCGTGAGCAGTTCTTC.

This clonotype was recorded a few times. V and J are TRBV27 and TRBJ1-2; D not certain. This CDR3 has 13 amino acids. Germline V gives CDR1 MNHEY, CDR2 SMNVEV (reference sequence). V was shortened by 6 bases and J by 5 bases, with 13 bases between the two germline ends. The CDR3 here is CASRPDKRYGYTF. CDR3 sequence (DNA): TGTGCCAGCAGACCAGACAAGCGGTATGGCTACACCTTC.

This clonotype is a singleton in its sample. V and J are TRBV11-2 and TRBJ2-7; the D gene could be TRBD1 or TRBD2 (5 bases each). Germline values: CDR1 SGHAT, CDR2 FQNNGV. With 3 bases removed from V and 2 bases from J, the gap between germline ends came to 17 bases. The CDR3 totals 16 residues. The CDR3 nucleotides are TGTGCCAGCAGCTTTCCGGAAACGGGGCGACCCTACGAGCAGTACTTC. It is translated as CASSFPETGRPYEQYF.

The chain links TRBV7-9 to TRBJ1-1; no definite D call. With 5 bases removed from V and 1 base from J, the gap between germline ends came to 8 bases. There are 13 residues in the CDR3. Per germline, CDR1 SEHNR and CDR2 FQNEAQ (reference sequence). CDR3 sequence reads: CASSHPSNTEAFF. The CDR3 bases are TGTGCCAGCAGCCACCCCTCGAACACTGAAGCTTTCTTT.